The source of this T cell receptor (beta chain) is a study of PD-L1 blockade in urothelial cancer. Profiled with immunoSEQ multiplex PCR; TCRdb holds only in-frame clones, not every one. The sample comprises approximately 100,000 clones, around 85% of which are singletons, and about 2.6% rests with the top ten. Deletions cut 8 bases from V and 0 bases from J, with 14 bases between. Germline V CDR1 and CDR2: MNHEY, SVGAGI. The CDR3 totals 15 residues. This specimen was PBMCs, taken around atezolizumab (anti-PD-L1) treatment. The receptor was isolated from a man aged 50 or older with urothelial cancer. This chain uses TRBV6-5 with TRBJ2-1, with D perhaps TRBD2 (5 bases). The CDR3 DNA follows: TGTGCCAGCGGACTCGACTTCAGCTCCTACAATGAGCAGTTCTTC. It codes for CASGLDFSSYNEQFF.